This T cell receptor (beta chain) was captured in a study of T cell changes during pregnancy in multiple sclerosis. Clones were sequenced by immunoSEQ multiplex PCR, and TCRdb holds only the in-frame ones, with some missing. The profile covers more than 25,000 clones, with 90% to 95% appearing a single time and about 3.8% taken by the ten largest. With respect to this clone: Because the CDR3's place on the DNA is in doubt, the DNA is left out and the CDR3 is given as listed by TCRdb.

The CDR3 comprises 12 residues, both ends counted. Looked up from germline, CDR1 is MNHEY and CDR2 is SMNVEV (reference sequence). Sequences were derived from CD8+ T cells from peripheral blood mononuclear cells, sampled in the second trimester of pregnancy. This sequence was found in a female donor in good health, enrolled as a control in a pregnancy study. The V and J genes are TRBV27 and TRBJ1-6; TRBD1, the table's D call, was not compared with the DNA. CDR3 sequence reads: CASSSSTGTLHF.